This TCR beta chain was recorded in a study of cytomegalovirus exposure and HLA in healthy donors. Study context: The approximately 720 first-cohort repertoires and the 120 or so validation repertoires shared the same platform, a later analysis reported. Study findings and constraints: In vitro testing confirmed a few CMV-associated chains as specific for CMV antigens.

As to this clone: The antigen is undetermined.

Losses at the gene ends were 5 bases for V and 4 bases for J; bases not matched to a gene: 14. The germline gives CDR1 SEHNR, CDR2 FQNEAQ (reference sequence). This CDR3 comprises 18 residues. Only in-frame clones appear in the TCRdb table, and some are missing; sequencing was by immunoSEQ multiplex PCR. In the table there are about 48,000 clones, around 90% of which are singletons. The receptor was derived from a woman aged 25 to 39 in good health and CMV-seronegative. V gene TRBV7-9 combines with J gene TRBJ2-1, with 10 bases matching TRBD2. Sequencing was done on a sample of PBMCs. The CDR3: CASSPTARTSGQYNEQFF. For the CDR3, the DNA is TGTGCCAGCAGCCCTACAGCAAGGACTAGCGGACAGTACAATGAGCAGTTCTTC.